Sequencing of this T cell receptor (beta chain) was carried out in a study of T-cell reconstitution after alpha-beta-depleted transplantation in children (dated by TCRdb to about 2016). Study-wide context: T-cell immune reconstitution after TCRalphabeta/CD19-depleted allogeneic hematopoietic cell transplantation in children was quantitatively tracked in the study by means of TCR repertoire profiling. General findings and caveats noted by the study authors: Hyperexpanded clone frequencies declined over subsequent months; after one year, T-cell counts and TCRbeta diversity were mostly attributed to newly produced T cells. The high TCRbeta diversity at day 60 in some patients was ascribed to recipient T cells and intrathymic progenitors that had survived conditioning. Apparently early alphabetaT-cell count recovery about two months after transplant reportedly relied on only several hundred rapidly expanded clones derived from non-depleted graft cells.

In the germline V gene (reference sequence), CDR1 corresponds to DFQATT and CDR2 to SNEGSKA. The CDR3 numbers 15 residues from cysteine through phenylalanine. Only the CDR3 region is kept as DNA, spanning 45 bases read in frame from base 1. V was cut back by 3 bases and J by 5 bases, leaving a gap of 18 bases between them. The protocol used for the library was PCR. Sequencing took place on an Illumina HiSeq 2500. To normalize quantification of the TCRbeta repertoire, the TCR libraries were built with molecular barcoding that relied on unique molecular identifiers. The public sequencing data were trimmed at Q25 with fastp and processed into clonotypes with MiXCR by TCRdb, which kept only in-frame beta chains. Entries are consolidated by CDR3 protein sequence, retaining the most common genes and DNA. The sample data list 90,000 to 100,000 distinct CDR3 sequences, and around 22% of these were observed just once. The top ten constitute about a fifth of the sample.

Notes on this clonotype: Its specific antigen is unknown. No much larger clonotype is one base removed from it; base qualities were not supplied.

Per the publication, the treatment or condition label means: allogeneic hematopoietic cell transplantation with graft depleted of TCRalphabeta T cells and CD19 B cells. TCRalphabeta/CD19-depleted allogeneic hematopoietic cell grafts were given to the transplant recipients, all of whom were children. Recombination linked TRBV20-1 to TRBJ2-3; the D call could be TRBD1 or TRBD2, with each sharing 5 bases. Here the sequenced sample was PBMCs, taken before TCRalphabeta/CD19-depleted stem cell transplant. The source of this sequence is a boy aged 2 to 9 with acute lymphoblastic leukemia, due to receive a stem cell transplant. This receptor carries the CDR3 CSASKGRPILDTQYF. The nucleotide sequence is given as TGCAGTGCTAGTAAGGGACGGCCAATATTAGATACGCAGTATTTT.